Below are 18 T cell receptor beta chains sequenced from a single sample in a study of OX40 agonist ivuxolimab in advanced cancers. Using immunoSEQ multiplex PCR, the repertoire was profiled, and TCRdb retains in-frame clones only, with some absent. There are about 21,000 clones in the sample; about 79% occur only once, and about 31% lies in the top ten. This sample comprised CD4+ or CD8+ T cells sorted from blood, obtained in a trial of the OX40 agonist ivuxolimab. Every receptor here comes from an adult with an advanced solid tumor such as melanoma, head and neck, liver or kidney cancer.

The chain has TRBV5-1 and TRBJ2-7, with TRBD1 matching over 10 bases. V lost 8 bases to trimming and J lost 6 bases; unmatched junction nucleotides: 8. The CDR3 sequence is 13 residues long. The germline gives CDR1 SGHRS, CDR2 YFSETQ. Here the CDR3 reads CASGTGAGREQYF. The CDR3 nucleotides are TGCGCCAGTGGGACAGGGGCTGGTCGCGAGCAGTACTTC. Supplemented by reference TRBV5-1 and TRBJ2-7, the full variable domain reads KAGVTQTPRYLIKTRGQQVTLSCSPISGHRSVSWYQQTPGQGLQFLFEYFSETQRNKGNFPGRFSGRQFSNSRSEMNVSTLELGDSALYLCASGTGAGREQYFGPGTRLTVT.

This rearrangement joins TRBV4-1 to TRBJ2-1; D unresolved. Germline assignment: CDR1 MGHRA and CDR2 YSYEKL. The CDR3 is made up of 15 amino acids. V lost 4 bases to trimming and J lost 4 bases, with 14 bases between them. The CDR3 here is CASSPTPGPYNEQFF. The CDR3 DNA sequence: TGCGCCAGCAGCCCCACGCCGGGCCCTTACAATGAGCAGTTCTTC.

The table lists this clone with a few counts. Other DNA sequences in this specimen translate into the identical CDR3. V usage is TRBV9 and J usage is TRBJ1-1, with unresolved D. Germline V gene sequence: CDR1 SGDLS, CDR2 YYNGEE. The CDR3 spans 14 residues. Trimming shortened V by 2 bases and J by 1 base, and 9 bases separated the two germline ends. The CDR3 DNA is TGTGCCAGCAGCGTTGGCAGGAAGAACACTGAAGCTTTCTTT. Amino acids: CASSVGRKNTEAFF.

The chain has TRBV4-2 and TRBJ2-5; 11 bases are a match to TRBD2. V lost 1 base to trimming and J lost 0 bases; unmatched junction nucleotides: 7. The CDR3 consists of 18 residues. CDR1 is LGHNA, CDR2 YNFKEQ, per germline. The CDR3 DNA reads as TGTGCCAGCAGCCAAGGTACTAGCGGGAGCGAGTACCAAGAGACCCAGTACTTC. It codes for CASSQGTSGSEYQETQYF.

The gene calls are TRBV10-2 and TRBJ2-3, with 10 bases lining up with TRBD2. There are 15 residues in the CDR3. The trim removed 5 bases at V and 7 bases at J, leaving 9 bases unmatched. The germline CDR1 and CDR2 sequences are WSHSY and SAAADI. CDR3 DNA: TGCGCCAGCAGTTCTAGCGGGAGAAGGGACCATACGCAGTATTTT. Amino acids: CASSSSGRRDHTQYF.

This chain uses TRBV13 with TRBJ2-7, with 8 bases fitting TRBD2. J lost 2 bases, V lost 6 bases, and 15 bases had no gene match. The CDR3 is 17 amino acids. In germline, CDR1 is PRHDT, CDR2 FYEKMQ (reference sequence). The CDR3 here is CASRLTSGRTPPYEQYF. CDR3 nucleotides: TGTGCCAGCAGGCTAACTAGCGGCAGGACGCCGCCCTACGAGCAGTACTTC.

The V gene is TRBV4-1, the J gene TRBJ2-1; TRBD1 matches at 7 bases. The V gene end was trimmed by 1 base and the J gene end by 7 bases; junction bases not matched to a gene: 7. Germline values: CDR1 MGHRA, CDR2 YSYEKL. The CDR3 sequence is 15 residues long. CDR3 sequence: CASSQVPQQGNEQFF. CDR3 coding DNA: TGCGCCAGCAGCCAAGTTCCCCAACAGGGGAATGAGCAGTTCTTC.

CDR3: CASSSYRAETDTQYF. In DNA, the CDR3 is TGTGCCAGCAGTTCCTACAGGGCCGAAACAGATACGCAGTATTTT. The rearrangement joins TRBV27 to TRBJ2-3; D possibly corresponds to TRBD1 (6 bases). Between the trimmed V and J ends, which lost 4 bases and 3 bases, there was a span of 14 bases. Germline CDR1 and CDR2: MNHEY and SMNVEV (reference sequence). CDR3 size: 15 residues.

The CDR3 bases are TGTGCCTGGAGCCCGGGGCAGGGGGGATCCGAGCAGTACTTC. Its protein is CAWSPGQGGSEQYF. The chain has TRBV30 and TRBJ2-7, with a tentative D call TRBD1 (7 bases). Germline CDR1 and CDR2: GTSNPN and SVGIG (reference sequence). V dropped 3 bases and J dropped 6 bases, with 18 bases sitting between them. The length of the CDR3 is 14 residues.

The chain carries TRBV10-3 and TRBJ1-5; 7 bases map to TRBD1. Germline V gene lookup returns CDR1 ENHRY and CDR2 SYGVKD. V lost 5 bases to trimming and J lost 4 bases; unmatched junction nucleotides: 5. The CDR3 loop spans 14 amino acids. CDR3 amino acids: CAISPQGENQPQHF. The CDR3 nucleotides are TGTGCCATCAGTCCCCAGGGGGAAAATCAGCCCCAGCATTTT.

V is TRBV7-8 and J is TRBJ2-5, with D possibly matching TRBD2 (5 bases). The germline V and J ends were trimmed by 6 bases and 4 bases, with 18 bases remaining between them. The CDR3 is made up of 15 amino acids. CDR1 and CDR2 (germline): SGHVS, FQNEAQ. The CDR3 coding sequence is TGTGCCAGCAGTAACAGTCGGAGGCCCCGAGAGACCCAGTACTTC. Protein: CASSNSRRPRETQYF.

A few counts support this clone. The chain is built from TRBV27 and TRBJ2-7, with 7 bases fitting TRBD2. Germline CDR1 MNHEY, CDR2 SMNVEV (reference sequence). The V and J ends lost 1 base and 4 bases, in that order; junction bases with no gene match: 7. CDR3 size: 15 residues. CDR3 sequence (DNA): TGTGCCAGCAGTTTATTATCCGGGAGGCGATACGAGCAGTACTTC. It yields the protein CASSLLSGRRYEQYF.

The chain combines TRBV6-5 with TRBJ1-2; 7 bases fit TRBD1. The CDR3 consists of 14 residues. V was clipped by 0 bases and J by 6 bases; unmatched bases: 4. The germline gives CDR1 MNHEY, CDR2 SVGAGI. The CDR3 nucleotides read TGTGCCAGCAGTTACTCCAAGGACAGGCATGGCTACACCTTC. It encodes CASSYSKDRHGYTF.

The chain employs TRBV7-6 and TRBJ2-3, with 13 bases fitting TRBD2. V gave up 4 bases and J gave up 2 bases; unmatched junction bases: 6. Germline loops: CDR1 SGHVS, CDR2 FNYEAQ. The CDR3 is 17 amino acids. CDR3 sequence (DNA): TGTGCCAGCAGCTCACCGGGACTAGCGGGGCCCACAGATACGCAGTATTTT. Protein sequence: CASSSPGLAGPTDTQYF.

Notes on this clone: A much larger clone differs by one base, so this may be a read error. Other nucleotide sequences in the sample specify the same CDR3. V and J are TRBV5-1 and TRBJ1-1; a possible D gene is TRBD1 (5 bases). Trimming cost V 0 bases and J 3 bases, with 9 bases left between them. This CDR3 region has 14 residues. Germline V CDR1 and CDR2: SGHRS, YFSETQ. Written as DNA, the CDR3 is TGCGCCAGCAGCTTGGCCGGGGGTTACACTGAAGCTTTCTTT. This sequence encodes CASSLAGGYTEAFF.

The V call is TRBV9, the J call TRBJ1-3; TRBD1 matches 8 bases. V was clipped by 4 bases and J by 4 bases; unmatched bases: 10. From germline, CDR1 is SGDLS and CDR2 YYNGEE. The CDR3 is 16 residues long. The CDR3 region is CASSNGQGAWGNTIYF. The CDR3 bases are TGTGCCAGCAGCAACGGACAGGGTGCGTGGGGAAACACCATATATTTT.

This clone appeared a few times. The V gene is TRBV27, the J gene TRBJ2-2, with 9 nucleotides matching TRBD2. Germline CDR1 and CDR2: MNHEY and SMNVEV (reference sequence). The ends lost 9 bases at V and 6 bases at J; junction bases unmatched: 8. The CDR3 covers 14 residues. CDR3 in DNA: TGTGCCAGTGCTAGCGGGAACTCGCCCGGGGAGCTGTTTTTT. Protein product: CASASGNSPGELFF.

This sequence joins TRBV5-4 and TRBJ1-4; the D is unclear. Germline lookup yields CDR1 SGHNT and CDR2 YYREEE (reference sequence). V lost 2 bases to trimming and J lost 7 bases, with 6 bases between them. The CDR3 sequence is 12 residues long. The CDR3 protein is CASSFRAEKLFF. CDR3 bases: TGTGCCAGCAGCTTTCGCGCTGAAAAACTGTTTTTT.